Shown below are 23 T cell receptor beta chains from a single sample sequenced in a study of technical replicates of blood from a handful of donors. TCRdb keeps only in-frame clones here, not all; method: immunoSEQ multiplex PCR. The table has some 60,000 clones, roughly nine tenths seen once. Sequencing was carried out using PBMCs. These receptors all come from a human donor in good health. Some clones in this sample may be carry-over from other donors' samples.

The chain links TRBV19 to TRBJ2-1, with 8 bases identical to TRBD2. V shed 4 bases, J shed 7 bases, and the junction held 9 bases outside the gene matches. The germline CDR1 and CDR2 sequences are LNHDA and SQIVND (reference sequence). The CDR3 is made up of 15 amino acids. In DNA, the CDR3 is TGTGCCAGTAGTAACACGGGGGGGCGGTGGAATGAGCAGTTCTTC. It codes for CASSNTGGRWNEQFF.

The chain uses TRBV30 and TRBJ1-5; 8 positions agree with TRBD1. With V trimmed by 2 bases and J by 7 bases, 4 bases remained unmatched. There are 13 residues in the CDR3. Germline V lookup: CDR1 GTSNPN, CDR2 SVGIG (reference sequence). This chain's CDR3 is CAWSQQGDQPQHF. The CDR3 DNA is TGTGCCTGGAGTCAACAGGGGGACCAGCCCCAGCATTTT. Together with reference TRBV30 and TRBJ1-5, the CDR3 gives the full variable domain: SQTIHQWPATLVQPVGSPLSLECTVEGTSNPNLYWYRQAAGRGLQLLFYSVGIGQISSEVPQNLSASRPQDRQFILSSKKLLLSDSGFYLCAWSQQGDQPQHFGDGTRLSIL.

The chain is built from TRBV30 and TRBJ1-1; 8 bases map to TRBD1. V was pared by 5 bases and J by 3 bases, with 5 bases of the junction left unmatched. Germline CDR1 GTSNPN, CDR2 SVGIG (reference sequence). This CDR3 has 13 amino acids. The CDR3 DNA reads TGTGCCTGGGAAACAGGGGGGGACACTGAAGCTTTCTTT. This encodes CAWETGGDTEAFF.

CDR3 sequence: CASSLNVVGLAGDNEQFF. The CDR3 DNA reads as TGTGCCAGCTCACTTAATGTCGTGGGACTAGCGGGGGACAATGAGCAGTTCTTC. The gene calls are TRBV18 and TRBJ2-1, with TRBD2 matching over 14 bases. Germline V CDR1 and CDR2: KGHSH, LQKENI. CDR3 size: 18 residues. V gave up 4 bases and J gave up 5 bases; unmatched junction bases: 10.

This clone was found a few times. Other nucleotide sequences in the sample specify the same CDR3. The V and J genes are TRBV7-9 and TRBJ2-2, with 8 bases lining up with TRBD1. Unmatched junction bases numbered 6, after V lost 4 bases and J lost 5 bases. The CDR3 sequence is 15 residues long. CDR1 SEHNR and CDR2 FQNEAQ come from the germline V gene (reference sequence). CDR3 sequence (DNA): TGTGCCAGCAGCTCCCGGGACAGGTTGACCGGGGAGCTGTTTTTT. Its translation: CASSSRDRLTGELFF.

The chain uses TRBV5-8 and TRBJ2-1, with TRBD2 matching over 13 bases. The trim removed 0 bases at V and 12 bases at J, leaving 9 bases unmatched. The CDR3 contains 16 residues. Germline V gene data show CDR1 as SGHTS and CDR2 as YDEGEE. The CDR3 loop is CASSLDGTSGIGRQFF. The CDR3 DNA reads TGTGCCAGCAGCTTGGATGGGACTAGCGGGATCGGGAGGCAGTTCTTC.

The chain carries TRBV7-9 and TRBJ2-7; the D gene is possibly TRBD1 (5 bases). Germline V CDR1 and CDR2: SEHNR, FQNEAQ (reference sequence). The CDR3 totals 15 residues. V shed 2 bases and J shed 0 bases, with 11 bases lying between them. The CDR3 region is CASSLNRFTSYEQYF. The CDR3 DNA is TGTGCCAGCAGCTTAAACAGGTTCACCTCCTACGAGCAGTACTTC.

V is TRBV5-7 and J is TRBJ2-2; weak D call: TRBD1 (7 bases). TRBV5-7 falls under the ORF class, with uncertain function. V dropped 3 bases and J dropped 6 bases, with 12 bases sitting between them. This CDR3 is 14 amino acids long. The CDR3 DNA sequence: TGTGCCAGCAGCTCCTTCAGGGGGGCCGGGGAGCTGTTTTTT. Translation gives CASSSFRGAGELFF.

On this clone itself: The junction departs from germline at one end; a sequencing error may be responsible. V usage is TRBV7-6 and J usage is TRBJ2-1; D gene ambiguous. From germline, CDR1 is SGHVS and CDR2 FNYEAQ. The CDR3 sequence is 11 residues long. CDR3 loop: CASSIADEQFF. CDR3 sequence (DNA): TGTGCCAGCAGCATAGCCGATGAGCAGTTCTTC.

The rearrangement joins TRBV19 to TRBJ1-6; D might be TRBD1 (6 bases). With 1 base removed from V and 7 bases from J, the gap between germline ends came to 14 bases. The CDR3 totals 16 residues. The germline V gene has CDR1 LNHDA and CDR2 SQIVND (reference sequence). Here the CDR3 DNA reads TGTGCCAGTAGTATAGTTACAGGGATGGCAAATTCACCCCTCCACTTT. This translates into CASSIVTGMANSPLHF.

The chain recombines TRBV7-9 with TRBJ1-1; D is unclear. The CDR3 is 11 amino acids. V shed 5 bases and J shed 8 bases, with 9 bases lying between them. Germline assignment: CDR1 SEHNR and CDR2 FQNEAQ (reference sequence). CDR3 sequence reads: CASSTLPEAFF. The CDR3 DNA reads as TGTGCCAGCAGCACTTTACCGGAAGCTTTCTTT.

This chain joins TRBV21-1 and TRBJ2-4; the table's D call TRBD2 went unverified against the DNA. TRBV21-1 is assigned pseudogene status. CDR3 length: 18 amino acids. The DNA for the CDR3 is TGTGCCAGCAGCAGCAGGACTAGCGCCCTTGGGGCCAAAAACATTCAGTACTTC. It translates to CASSSRTSALGAKNIQYF.

V and J are TRBV7-6 and TRBJ2-3, with 13 bases matching TRBD2. The CDR3 extends over 17 amino acids. CDR1 SGHVS and CDR2 FNYEAQ come from the germline V gene. J was trimmed by 0 bases and V by 5 bases; bases with no gene match: 5. The CDR3 protein is CASSPLGLAGSTDTQYF. CDR3 bases: TGTGCCAGCAGCCCCCTGGGACTAGCGGGGAGCACAGATACGCAGTATTTT.

The CDR3 protein is CASSLGQGLTPEKLFF. The CDR3 DNA reads as TGTGCCAGCAGCCTCGGACAGGGACTAACTCCTGAAAAACTGTTTTTT. The chain uses TRBV7-9 and TRBJ1-4, with TRBD1 matching 8 bases. Germline V CDR1 and CDR2: SEHNR, FQNEAQ (reference sequence). The CDR3 is 16 amino acids. The trim removed 5 bases at V and 7 bases at J, leaving 12 bases unmatched.

This clone came up a few times. The chain combines TRBV10-1 with TRBJ1-2; D may be TRBD1 (5 bases). Germline lookup yields CDR1 WNHNN and CDR2 SYGVQD (reference sequence). The CDR3 extends over 14 amino acids. V shed 8 bases and J shed 7 bases, with 20 bases lying between them. CDR3 bases: TGCGCCAGCCCCCGGGGGAAGGGGCCTGGTGGCTACACCTTC. It yields the protein CASPRGKGPGGYTF.

This chain joins TRBV29-1 and TRBJ2-1; D perhaps matches TRBD1 (5 bases). There are 12 residues in the CDR3. CDR1 is SQVTM and CDR2 is ANQGSEA in the germline V gene. With 7 bases removed from V and 7 bases from J, the gap between germline ends came to 14 bases. As DNA, the CDR3 is TGCAGCGCTCCGATTGGGGCGAATGAGCAGTTCTTC. It encodes CSAPIGANEQFF.

This chain links TRBV5-8 with TRBJ1-5; a weak D match, TRBD1 (5 bases). This CDR3 contains 14 residues. Germline V lookup: CDR1 SGHTS, CDR2 YDEGEE. V dropped 6 bases and J dropped 7 bases, with 17 bases sitting between them. The CDR3 loop is CASTPGDYHQPQHF. CDR3 in DNA: TGTGCCAGCACCCCCGGGGACTACCACCAGCCCCAGCATTTT. The full variable domain, completed using reference TRBV5-8 and TRBJ1-5, is EAGVTQSPTHLIKTRGQQATLRCSPISGHTSVYWYQQALGLGLQFLLWYDEGEERNRGNFPPRFSGRQFPNYSSELNVNALELEDSALYLCASTPGDYHQPQHFGDGTRLSIL.

The J gene is TRBJ2-2, the V gene TRBV30; TRBD2 matches at 7 bases. The CDR3 totals 15 residues. The ends lost 0 bases at V and 6 bases at J; junction bases unmatched: 7. Germline V gene data show CDR1 as GTSNPN and CDR2 as SVGIG (reference sequence). The CDR3 DNA sequence: TGTGCCTGGAGTGTACAGGATCGGGGGGCCGGGGAGCTGTTTTTT. Protein: CAWSVQDRGAGELFF.

V usage is TRBV18 and J usage is TRBJ1-1; D call uncertain. Per the germline V gene, CDR1 is KGHSH and CDR2 is LQKENI. This CDR3 comprises 15 residues. V was cut by 5 bases and J by 4 bases, with 17 bases left in between. CDR3 sequence reads: CASSFSRGMGTEAFF. The CDR3 bases are TGTGCCAGCTCATTCTCCAGAGGGATGGGCACTGAAGCTTTCTTT.

In this sample, this clone turned up once. This rearrangement joins TRBV7-9 to TRBJ1-1; maybe TRBD1 (5 bases). This CDR3 has 15 amino acids. The germline gives CDR1 SEHNR, CDR2 FQNEAQ (reference sequence). Trimming left V 5 bases short and J 2 bases short, with 15 bases between. The CDR3 reads CASSHQAWGNTEAFF. The CDR3 nucleotides are TGTGCCAGCAGCCATCAGGCTTGGGGCAACACTGAAGCTTTCTTT.

The chain joins TRBV9 to TRBJ2-3; D possibly corresponds to TRBD2 (6 bases). Germline CDR1 reads SGDLS; CDR2 reads YYNGEE. The CDR3 totals 16 residues. V lost 0 bases to trimming and J lost 1 base, with 12 bases between them. The CDR3 is CASSVAGAGRTDTQYF. Here the CDR3 DNA reads TGTGCCAGCAGCGTAGCTGGGGCGGGGCGCACAGATACGCAGTATTTT.

The chain carries TRBV9 and TRBJ1-4; D might be TRBD1 (5 bases). With 0 bases removed from V and 5 bases from J, the gap between germline ends came to 20 bases. From germline, CDR1 is SGDLS and CDR2 YYNGEE. This CDR3 is built from 18 residues. Written as DNA, the CDR3 is TGTGCCAGCAGCGTAGCCGGGGGTCCGGGGCTGGGAAATGAAAAACTGTTTTTT. Translated, it gives CASSVAGGPGLGNEKLFF.

This clone has more than one count but fewer than ten. V gene TRBV4-3 combines with J gene TRBJ2-5; D is perhaps TRBD2 (5 bases). The CDR3 runs to 16 residues. V lost 0 bases, J lost 5 bases, and 16 bases lay in between. Per the germline V gene, CDR1 is LGHNA and CDR2 is YSLEER. This chain's CDR3 is CASSQDSAGSAETQYF. The DNA for the CDR3 is TGCGCCAGCAGCCAAGATTCGGCGGGTTCGGCGGAGACCCAGTACTTC.